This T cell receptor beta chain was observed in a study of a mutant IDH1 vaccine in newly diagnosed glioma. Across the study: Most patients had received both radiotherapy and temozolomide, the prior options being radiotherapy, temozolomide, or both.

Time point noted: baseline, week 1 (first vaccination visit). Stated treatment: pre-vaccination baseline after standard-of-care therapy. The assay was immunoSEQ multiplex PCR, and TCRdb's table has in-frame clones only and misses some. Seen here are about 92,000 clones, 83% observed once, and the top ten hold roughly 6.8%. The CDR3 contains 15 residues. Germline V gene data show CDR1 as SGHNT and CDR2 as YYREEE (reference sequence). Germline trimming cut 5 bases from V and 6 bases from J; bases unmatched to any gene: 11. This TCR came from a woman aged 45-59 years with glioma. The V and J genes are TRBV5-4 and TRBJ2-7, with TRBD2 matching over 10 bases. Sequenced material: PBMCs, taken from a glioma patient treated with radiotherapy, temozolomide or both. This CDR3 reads CASRSGTSASGEQYF. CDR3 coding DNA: TGTGCCAGCAGATCCGGGACTAGCGCCAGCGGCGAGCAGTACTTC. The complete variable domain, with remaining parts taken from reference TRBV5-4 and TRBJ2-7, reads ETGVTQSPTHLIKTRGQQVTLRCSSQSGHNTVSWYQQALGQGPQFIFQYYREEENGRGNFPPRFSGLQFPNYSSELNVNALELDDSALYLCASRSGTSASGEQYFGPGTRLTVT.